Sequencing of this T cell receptor (beta chain) was carried out in a study of blood T cell repertoires in COVID-19. Study overall: Both acute and convalescent COVID-19 samples were obtained from the United States, Italy and Spain. T cells, B-cell-depleted T cells, or PBMCs provided the cDNA or gDNA that served as material.

Seattle's enrolled individuals joined amid active infection and were then monitored longitudinally. As processed by the authors: Estimates of nucleated cell counts were drawn from the amplification of reference gene primers. Data came from immunoSEQ multiplex PCR; TCRdb stores just in-frame clones and leaves some out. That table gives V, J and clone size, and the DNA gave D and trimming. This table has fewer than 85,000 clones, about 74% appearing once. This CDR3 is built from 14 residues. The germline CDR1 and CDR2 sequences are MDHEN and SYDVKM. The V segment lost 8 bases and the J segment 3 bases; nucleotides outside the gene matches: 4.

The sequenced material came from peripheral blood. V gene TRBV28 combines with J gene TRBJ2-3, with 11 positions matching TRBD1. The receptor was isolated from a man between 65 and 79 years old with COVID-19, enrolled during active disease. DNA for the CDR3: TGTGCCAGCGAAGGGACAGGGGGTACAGATACGCAGTATTTT. Translating it yields CASEGTGGTDTQYF.